This TCR beta chain was sequenced in a study of monozygotic twins with inflammatory bowel disease. Whole-study results and caveats: The co-twins with IBD showed lower TCRbeta diversity (inverse Simpson) than their healthy siblings. Clonotype overlap with others was lower in IBD patients than in healthy twins, a difference that was greatest with disease activity. Resolution of different T cell subtypes was not achieved.

With eight separate reactions per sample, the authors made cDNA. TCRdb reprocessed the 5' RACE reads and stores each CDR3 protein as one record, lacking DNA. Its table lists some 400,000 distinct CDR3 sequences. The CDR3 sequence is 15 residues long. Germline CDR1 and CDR2: LNHNV and YYDKDF (reference sequence). For this clonotype: What it binds is unknown.

The J gene is TRBJ2-7, the V gene TRBV15; TCRdb's D gene call, TRBD1, goes unchecked for lack of DNA. The sequencing input was blood. The clonotype was recovered from a human donor with ulcerative colitis or Crohn's disease, or a healthy co-twin of an affected twin (not recorded which). CDR3 sequence reads: CATSRPGQGSYEQYF. Combining the CDR3 with reference TRBV15 and TRBJ2-7 gives the whole variable domain DAMVIQNPRYQVTQFGKPVTLSCSQTLNHNVMYWYQQKSSQAPKLLFHYYDKDFNNEADTPDNFQSRRPNTSFCFLDIRSPGLGDTAMYLCATSRPGQGSYEQYFGPGTRLTVT.